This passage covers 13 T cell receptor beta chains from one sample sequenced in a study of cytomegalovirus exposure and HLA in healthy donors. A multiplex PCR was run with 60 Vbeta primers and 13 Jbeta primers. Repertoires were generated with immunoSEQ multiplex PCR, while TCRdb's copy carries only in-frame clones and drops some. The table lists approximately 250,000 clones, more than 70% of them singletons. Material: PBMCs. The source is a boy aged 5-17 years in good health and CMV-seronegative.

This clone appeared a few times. CDR3 region: CASSSAEGALDEQYF. CDR3 coding DNA: TGTGCCAGCAGCTCCGCAGAGGGGGCTCTGGACGAGCAGTACTTC. The J gene is TRBJ2-7, the V gene TRBV7-9; 7 bases are a match to TRBD1. The CDR3 runs to 15 residues. The J segment lost 5 bases and the V segment lost 4 bases, leaving 11 bases of the junction unmatched. The germline gives CDR1 SEHNR, CDR2 FQNEAQ (reference sequence). The entire variable domain, with the rest obtained from reference TRBV7-9 and TRBJ2-7, is as follows: DTGVSQNPRHKITKRGQNVTFRCDPISEHNRLYWYRQTLGQGPEFLTYFQNEAQLEKSRLLSDRFSAERPKGSFSTLEIQRTEQGDSAMYLCASSSAEGALDEQYFGPGTRLTVT.

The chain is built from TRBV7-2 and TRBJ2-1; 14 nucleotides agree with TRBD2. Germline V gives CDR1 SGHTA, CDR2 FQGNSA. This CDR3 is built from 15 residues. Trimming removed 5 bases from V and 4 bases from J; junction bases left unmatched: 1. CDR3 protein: CASSRTSGGYNEQFF. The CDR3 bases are TGTGCCAGCAGCCGGACTAGCGGGGGGTACAATGAGCAGTTCTTC. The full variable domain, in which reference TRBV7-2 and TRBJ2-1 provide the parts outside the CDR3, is GAGVSQSPSNKVTEKGKDVELRCDPISGHTALYWYRQSLGQGLEFLIYFQGNSAPDKSGLPSDRFSAERTGGSVSTLTIQRTQQEDSAVYLCASSRTSGGYNEQFFGPGTRLTVL.

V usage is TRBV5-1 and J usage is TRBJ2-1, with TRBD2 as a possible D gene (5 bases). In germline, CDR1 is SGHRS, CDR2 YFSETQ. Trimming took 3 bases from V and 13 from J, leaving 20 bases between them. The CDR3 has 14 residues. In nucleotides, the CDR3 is TGCGCCAGCAGCTCCTCTCGGACTGTCGGTCCCCAGTTCTTC. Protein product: CASSSSRTVGPQFF. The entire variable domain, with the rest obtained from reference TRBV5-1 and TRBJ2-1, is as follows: KAGVTQTPRYLIKTRGQQVTLSCSPISGHRSVSWYQQTPGQGLQFLFEYFSETQRNKGNFPGRFSGRQFSNSRSEMNVSTLELGDSALYLCASSSSRTVGPQFFGPGTRLTVL.

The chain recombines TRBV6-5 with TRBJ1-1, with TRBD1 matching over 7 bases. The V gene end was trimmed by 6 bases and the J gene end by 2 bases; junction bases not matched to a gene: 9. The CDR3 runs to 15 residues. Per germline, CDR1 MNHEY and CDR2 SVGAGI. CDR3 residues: CASRPPGQYNTEAFF. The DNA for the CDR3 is TGTGCCAGCAGGCCACCGGGACAGTACAACACTGAAGCTTTCTTT.

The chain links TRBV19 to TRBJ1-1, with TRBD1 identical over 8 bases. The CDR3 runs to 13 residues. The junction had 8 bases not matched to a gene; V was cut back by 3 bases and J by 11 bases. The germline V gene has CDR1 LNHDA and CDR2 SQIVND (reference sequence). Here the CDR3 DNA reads TGTGCCAGTAGTATCCGGGACAGGCAAGGGGCTTTCTTT. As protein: CASSIRDRQGAFF.

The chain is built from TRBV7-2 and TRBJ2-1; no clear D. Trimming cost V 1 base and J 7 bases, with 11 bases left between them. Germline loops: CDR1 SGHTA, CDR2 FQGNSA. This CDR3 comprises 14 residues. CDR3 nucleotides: TGTGCCAGCAGCTTAGAGGCGACTTCGAATGAGCAGTTCTTC. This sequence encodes CASSLEATSNEQFF.

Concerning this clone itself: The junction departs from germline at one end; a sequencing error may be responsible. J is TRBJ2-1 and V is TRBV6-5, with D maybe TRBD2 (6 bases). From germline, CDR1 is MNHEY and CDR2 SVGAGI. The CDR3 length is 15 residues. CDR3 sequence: CASSRDGTAGNGQFF. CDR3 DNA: TGTGCCAGCAGCCGCGACGGGACGGCGGGAAATGGGCAGTTCTTC.

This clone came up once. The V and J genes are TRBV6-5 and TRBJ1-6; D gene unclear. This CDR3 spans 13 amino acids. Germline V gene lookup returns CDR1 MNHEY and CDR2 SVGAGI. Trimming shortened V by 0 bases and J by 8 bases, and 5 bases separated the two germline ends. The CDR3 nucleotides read TGTGCCAGCAGTTACTCGCCAGATTCACCCCTCCACTTT. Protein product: CASSYSPDSPLHF.

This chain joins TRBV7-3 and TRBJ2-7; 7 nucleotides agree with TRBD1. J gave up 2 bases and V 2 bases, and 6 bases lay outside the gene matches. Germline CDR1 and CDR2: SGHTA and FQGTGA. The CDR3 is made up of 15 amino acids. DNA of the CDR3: TGTGCCAGCAGCTTAGGACCGGGACAGACCTACGAGCAGTACTTC. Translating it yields CASSLGPGQTYEQYF.

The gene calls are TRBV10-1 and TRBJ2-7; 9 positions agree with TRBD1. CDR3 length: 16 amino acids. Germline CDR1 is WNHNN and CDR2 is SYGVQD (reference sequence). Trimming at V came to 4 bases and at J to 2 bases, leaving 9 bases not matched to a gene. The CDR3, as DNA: TGCGCCAGCAGTGGCGGACAGGGGATTCCCACCTACGAGCAGTACTTC. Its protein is CASSGGQGIPTYEQYF.

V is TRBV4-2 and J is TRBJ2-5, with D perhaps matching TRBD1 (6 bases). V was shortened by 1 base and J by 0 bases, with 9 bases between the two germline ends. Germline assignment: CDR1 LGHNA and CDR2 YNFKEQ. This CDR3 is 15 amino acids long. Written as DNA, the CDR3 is TGTGCCAGCAGCCAAGGGGACATCTACCAAGAGACCCAGTACTTC. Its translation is CASSQGDIYQETQYF.

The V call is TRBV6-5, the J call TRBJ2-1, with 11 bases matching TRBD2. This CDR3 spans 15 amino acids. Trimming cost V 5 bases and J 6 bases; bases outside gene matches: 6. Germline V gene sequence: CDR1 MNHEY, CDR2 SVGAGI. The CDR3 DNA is TGTGCCAGCAGTACTCTAGCGGGGGGAATCAATGAGCAGTTCTTC. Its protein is CASSTLAGGINEQFF.

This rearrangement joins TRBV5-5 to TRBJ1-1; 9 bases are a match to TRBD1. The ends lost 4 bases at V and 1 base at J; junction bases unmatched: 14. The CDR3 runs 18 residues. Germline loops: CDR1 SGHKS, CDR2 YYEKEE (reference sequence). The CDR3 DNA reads TGTGCCAGCAGCCGGGGACGACAGGGGGAAGGTTGGAACACTGAAGCTTTCTTT. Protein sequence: CASSRGRQGEGWNTEAFF.